This T cell receptor (beta chain) originates from a study of T cells in Graves' hyperthyroidism and ophthalmopathy. CDR3 length: 13 amino acids. Germline CDR1 LGHDT, CDR2 YNNKEL (reference sequence). V lost 3 bases and J 9 bases, leaving 12 bases between the germline ends. A lack of ophthalmopathy progression within 18 months defined stable Graves' hyperthyroidism. Study conclusions and caveats: The model made its ophthalmopathy prediction, and onset followed a median approximately 6 months later.

The sample holds many counts of this clonotype. The antigen remains undetermined. Amplified TCR beta CDR3 regions derived from RNA transcripts. HTBI primers were the set used in a first-round RT-PCR of the TCR CDR3. From the multiplex PCR reads, TCRdb called clonotypes with MiXCR, one entry per CDR3 protein. The sample lists 200,000 to 250,000 distinct CDR3 sequences, approximately 17% occurring once. The chain recombines TRBV3-1 with TRBJ2-1; TRBD2 might be the D (5 bases). This TCR was recovered from a man in his fifties with Graves' hyperthyroidism. The sample consisted of blood. Here the CDR3 DNA reads TGTGCCAGCAGCCAGGATACCCGGGGTGAGCAGTTCTTC. Translated, it gives CASSQDTRGEQFF.